What follows is one TCR beta chain and its context. As yet, its antigen is unknown. These data come from a study of blood T cells in healthy people across ages. Points from the study as a whole: Long-lived donors exceeded aged donors in naive CD4+ cells and diversity.

Per germline, CDR1 SEHNR and CDR2 FQNEAQ (reference sequence). Between the trimmed V and J ends, which lost 1 base and 6 bases, there was a span of 12 bases. This CDR3 region has 15 residues. The donors, all healthy, were Caucasians living in Russia, aged about 6 to 100. Alongside a J-beta primer mix, a sample-barcoded 5' primer served in a second PCR lasting roughly 6 to 12 cycles. TCRdb itself ran the 5' RACE reads through MiXCR, one entry per CDR3 protein. In the table there are about 780,000 distinct CDR3 sequences, around 68% of which are singletons. Sequenced material: blood. This TCR derives from a man aged 30-40 years in good health. V and J are TRBV7-9 and TRBJ1-4; maybe TRBD1 (5 bases). The CDR3 here is CASSLGQQEDEKLFF. CDR3 DNA: TGTGCCAGCAGCTTAGGTCAACAGGAAGATGAAAAACTGTTTTTT.